This T cell receptor beta chain was captured by sequencing in a study of cytomegalovirus exposure and HLA in healthy donors. The PCR ran on 60 Vbeta and 13 Jbeta primers. Sequencing was performed with immunoSEQ multiplex PCR; in TCRdb, only in-frame clones are kept and a portion is missing. The sample has 45,000 to 60,000 clones; roughly 80% are singletons. CDR3 length equals 16 residues. The V gene end was trimmed by 0 bases and the J gene end by 3 bases; junction bases not matched to a gene: 6. This clonotype originated in a man aged 30-40 years in good health and CMV-seropositive. The sample taken for sequencing was PBMCs. The chain is built from TRBV23-1 and TRBJ1-2; 8 bases map to TRBD1. TRBV23-1 is an ORF, with its function uncertain. The DNA for the CDR3 is TGCGCCAGCAGTCAATCTGCGGGACAGGCCGACTATGGCTACACCTTC. Encoded protein: CASSQSAGQADYGYTF.